In its sample, the clone carrying this T cell receptor (beta chain) was seen a few times. The antigen is unknown. This CDR3 has 15 residues. Germline values: CDR1 MNHNS, CDR2 SASEGT. V shed 1 base and J shed 5 bases, with 14 bases lying between them. This sample is drawn from a study of OX40 agonist ivuxolimab in advanced cancers. Across the study: Every 2 weeks, patients received ivuxolimab intravenously, dosed at 0.01 to 10 mg/kg. Cohort: around 83% men, mean age about 60, aged about 23 to 80. Overall study findings and caveats: Compared with others, partial responders at 0.1-3.0 mg/kg displayed clonal expansion among the lowest.

Clones were sequenced by immunoSEQ multiplex PCR, and TCRdb holds only the in-frame ones, with some missing. There are 61,000 or so clones in the sample; roughly four fifths occur only once, and 3.4% lies in the top ten. At cycle 4 day 1, cycle 7 day 1, and baseline, blood was sampled. The sequences come from CD4+ or CD8+ T cells sorted from blood, collected in a trial of the OX40 agonist ivuxolimab. The sequence came from an adult with an advanced solid tumor such as melanoma, head and neck, liver or kidney cancer. V gene TRBV6-1 combines with J gene TRBJ1-2, with D possibly matching TRBD1 (5 bases). The CDR3 protein is CASSEVEGIGYGYTF. The CDR3 DNA reads as TGTGCCAGCAGTGAAGTTGAGGGGATCGGATATGGCTACACCTTC.